A single sample is the source of the 7 T cell receptor beta chains below, sequenced in a study of tumor-infiltrating lymphocytes in primary liver carcinoma. RNA isolated from unsorted whole blood supplied the blood RNA, with germline DNA also extracted. The investigators made TCR beta cDNA from approximately 510 ng total RNA, using a constant-region primer. For TCR beta, libraries were produced by three nested multiplex PCR rounds using slightly modified ARM-PCR. For approximately 11 cycles apiece, the opening two PCR rounds ran with TRBV1-TRBV30 forward primers and a C-beta reverse primer. MiXCR, run by TCRdb on the multiplex PCR reads, gives a single entry per CDR3 protein. This sample has approximately 310,000 distinct CDR3 sequences, with roughly two thirds found just once. The sequenced sample was peripheral blood. The source of these receptors is a man aged 40-49 years with primary liver carcinoma and hepatitis B virus infection.

J is TRBJ2-3 and V is TRBV5-1; 7 bases align to TRBD1. This CDR3 contains 15 residues. The junction had 4 bases not matched to a gene; V was cut back by 1 base and J by 2 bases. Germline V CDR1 and CDR2: SGHRS, YFSETQ. CDR3 in DNA: TGCGCCAGCAGCTTGTACAGGGGCTTCACAGATACGCAGTATTTT. Residues: CASSLYRGFTDTQYF.

There are many counts of this clonotype. The rearrangement joins TRBV12-3 or TRBV12-4 to TRBJ2-1, with D possibly being TRBD2 (5 bases). V was clipped by 5 bases and J by 3 bases, with 8 bases between them. The CDR3 runs to 13 residues. The CDR3: CASSVRDYNEQFF. CDR3 nucleotide sequence: TGTGCCAGCAGTGTTCGGGACTACAATGAGCAGTTCTTC.

The rearrangement uses TRBV12-3 or TRBV12-4 and TRBJ2-5, with 7 bases fitting TRBD1. V lost 1 base to trimming and J lost 5 bases; unmatched junction nucleotides: 4. The CDR3 consists of 14 residues. CDR3 amino acids: CASSLGLGGETQYF. CDR3 nucleotides: TGTGCCAGCAGTTTAGGTCTAGGGGGCGAGACCCAGTACTTC.

This clonotype has a handful of counts. A much larger clone differs by one base, so this may be a read error. The chain employs TRBV6-6 and TRBJ2-1; 12 nucleotides agree with TRBD2. Germline trimming cut 2 bases from V and 6 bases from J; bases unmatched to any gene: 2. The length of the CDR3 is 15 residues. Germline V gives CDR1 MNHNY, CDR2 SVGAGI (reference sequence). This CDR3 reads CASSYTLAGGNEQFF. CDR3 bases: TGTGCCAGCAGTTACACACTAGCGGGGGGCAATGAGCAGTTCTTC.

The rearrangement uses TRBV4-2 and TRBJ2-7; 9 nucleotides line up with TRBD1. V trimming: 3 bases; J trimming: 3 bases; junction bases outside the gene matches: 9. The CDR3 loop spans 16 amino acids. CDR1 LGHNA and CDR2 YNFKEQ come from the germline V gene. The CDR3 DNA follows: TGTGCCAGCAGCCAGGCTTCCGGGACAGGGAGCTACGAGCAGTACTTC. It encodes CASSQASGTGSYEQYF.

J is TRBJ2-7 and V is TRBV11-2; 7 positions match TRBD1. The CDR3 runs to 16 residues. V lost 6 bases, J lost 0 bases, and 11 bases stayed unmatched. CDR1 is SGHAT and CDR2 is FQNNGV in the germline V gene. CDR3 sequence reads: CASSPTSRQGSYEQYF. The CDR3 DNA reads TGTGCCAGCAGTCCCACCTCGAGACAGGGCTCCTACGAGCAGTACTTC.

Of note for this clonotype: A read error may account for a junction end that differs from germline. The chain recombines TRBV7-8 with TRBJ2-1; perhaps TRBD2 as D (6 bases). CDR3 size: 15 residues. Germline lookup yields CDR1 SGHVS and CDR2 FQNEAQ. The CDR3 bases are TGTGCCAGCAACTTAGAGCGAGCGGGCTACAATGAGCAGTTCTTC. This encodes CASNLERAGYNEQFF.